The 21 T cell receptor beta chains reported below all come from one sample, sequenced in a study of T-cell memory formation after mild COVID-19. TCRdb ran MiXCR on the 5' RACE reads and lists one entry per CDR3 protein. The repertoire includes just over 60,000 distinct CDR3 sequences, roughly 9.9% of them detected once, and around 1.1% sits in the top ten. The sequenced sample consisted of PBMCs or a T cell subset sorted from them (not recorded which). Receptor source: a man aged 18 to 35 who had mild COVID-19 (a few samples of this study predate the infection). Cell type and time point are not known.

In its sample, this clonotype was seen a few times. The chain links TRBV18 to TRBJ1-5; D is undetermined. This CDR3 region has 13 residues. The V gene lost 3 bases and the J gene lost 0 bases, with 3 bases spanning the gap. Germline lookup yields CDR1 KGHSH and CDR2 LQKENI. The CDR3 spells CASSPYSNQPQHF. Here the CDR3 DNA reads TGTGCCAGCTCACCTTATAGCAATCAGCCCCAGCATTTT.

This clonotype showed up many times. The rearrangement links TRBV12-3 or TRBV12-4 to TRBJ2-1; TRBD1 aligns across 8 bases. J was trimmed by 4 bases and V by 0 bases; bases with no gene match: 2. The CDR3 spans 15 residues. The CDR3 reads CASSLAWTGYNEQFF. The CDR3 DNA reads TGTGCCAGCAGTTTAGCGTGGACAGGGTACAATGAGCAGTTCTTC.

This clonotype was seen more than once but under ten times. The V and J genes are TRBV27 and TRBJ2-3, with 12 positions matching TRBD1. Germline-derived CDR1 and CDR2 are MNHEY and SMNVEV (reference sequence). The CDR3 loop spans 18 amino acids. Unmatched junction bases numbered 13, after V lost 7 bases and J lost 2 bases. The chain's CDR3 is CASIVRRDRGRDTDTQYF. In DNA, the CDR3 is TGTGCCAGCATCGTCCGCAGGGACAGGGGGCGAGACACAGATACGCAGTATTTT.

This clonotype was picked up a small number of times. The V call is TRBV5-5, the J call TRBJ2-7; unclear D gene. The CDR3 covers 16 residues. The ends were cut back, 0 bases at V and 3 bases at J, with 16 bases in the middle. CDR1 is SGHKS, CDR2 YYEKEE, per germline (reference sequence). The CDR3 DNA reads as TGTGCCAGCAGCTTGGAGGCTGGCTTCGTAAGCTACGAGCAGTACGTC. It yields the protein CASSLEAGFVSYEQYV.

The table lists this clonotype with a few counts. J is TRBJ2-7 and V is TRBV20-1; D remains ambiguous. Germline loops: CDR1 DFQATT, CDR2 SNEGSKA (reference sequence). With 0 bases removed from V and 4 bases from J, the gap between germline ends came to 13 bases. The CDR3 is 14 amino acids. The CDR3 coding sequence is TGCAGTGCTAGAGAACTTGGCAGGCCGTACGAGCAGTACTTC. It specifies CSARELGRPYEQYF.

This clonotype has a count of ten or more. The CDR3 coding sequence is TGTGCCAGCAGCTTTCAGTACCAAGAGACCCAGTACTTC. It encodes CASSFQYQETQYF. The chain combines TRBV7-2 with TRBJ2-5; D call uncertain. Germline CDR1 SGHTA, CDR2 FQGNSA. Trimming cost V 3 bases and J 0 bases, with 5 bases left between them. This CDR3 region has 13 residues.

This clonotype was counted at least ten times. V is TRBV5-1 and J is TRBJ2-7; 7 positions match TRBD2. This CDR3 has 12 amino acids. V was pared by 4 bases and J by 7 bases, with 5 bases of the junction left unmatched. Germline V gives CDR1 SGHRS, CDR2 YFSETQ. CDR3 sequence (DNA): TGCGCCAGCAGCCCCCTGGGGGGGGAGCAGTACTTC. Amino acid sequence: CASSPLGGEQYF.

This clonotype was observed once. The V call is TRBV11-2, the J call TRBJ2-7; D call uncertain. Germline V gene lookup returns CDR1 SGHAT and CDR2 FQNNGV. CDR3 length equals 14 residues. The ends were cut back, 7 bases at V and 6 bases at J, with 19 bases in the middle. The CDR3 nucleotides are TGTGCCAGCACCAAAGGACGGTTCTCGGGCGAGCAGTACTTC. Translating gives CASTKGRFSGEQYF.

The chain has TRBV6-5 and TRBJ1-1, with 10 bases identical to TRBD1. The germline V gene encodes CDR1 MNHEY and CDR2 SVGAGI. The J segment lost 0 bases and the V segment lost 2 bases, leaving 0 bases of the junction unmatched. The CDR3 has 15 residues. CDR3 nucleotides: TGTGCCAGCAGTTACGGGACAGGGGTGAACACTGAAGCTTTCTTT. Protein sequence: CASSYGTGVNTEAFF.

The chain has TRBV4-3 and TRBJ1-1, with 8 bases lining up with TRBD1. Germline-derived CDR1 and CDR2 are LGHNA and YSLEER. The CDR3 is made up of 13 amino acids. V lost 8 bases, J lost 4 bases, and 6 bases stayed unmatched. CDR3 in amino acids: CASSRTGGTEAFF. The CDR3 bases are TGCGCCAGCTCGCGCACAGGGGGCACTGAAGCTTTCTTT.

This clonotype has ten or more counts. This sequence joins TRBV6-2 or TRBV6-3 and TRBJ1-2; TRBD1 might be the D (6 bases). This CDR3 is built from 17 residues. The germline V and J ends were trimmed by 0 bases and 3 bases, with 17 bases remaining between them. Per the germline V gene, CDR1 is MNHEY and CDR2 is SVGEGT. The CDR3 loop is CASSYSFRKNRDYGYTF. CDR3 nucleotides: TGTGCCAGCAGTTACTCGTTTCGTAAAAACAGGGACTATGGCTACACCTTC.

This clonotype was seen repeatedly, ten times or more. The rearrangement links TRBV4-1 to TRBJ1-1; maybe TRBD1 (5 bases). CDR1 MGHRA and CDR2 YSYEKL come from the germline V gene. Trimming removed 0 bases from V and 0 bases from J, with 8 bases in between. The CDR3 is made up of 15 amino acids. The CDR3 protein is CASSQDEGMNTEAFF. Written as DNA, the CDR3 is TGCGCCAGCAGCCAAGATGAGGGGATGAACACTGAAGCTTTCTTT.

V usage is TRBV7-2 and J usage is TRBJ2-2; 7 bases fit TRBD2. The CDR3 loop spans 15 amino acids. CDR1 and CDR2 (germline): SGHTA, FQGNSA. V dropped 1 base and J dropped 7; count of bases not matched to a gene: 6. CDR3 DNA: TGTGCCAGCAGCTTAGGCAGACTAGCCGGCGGGGAGCTGTTTTTT. This gives the protein CASSLGRLAGGELFF.

This clonotype was seen a handful of times. The chain uses TRBV20-1 and TRBJ1-1; 7 nucleotides line up with TRBD1. The CDR3 extends over 13 amino acids. V shed 6 bases and J 3 bases; nucleotides not matched to a gene: 7. CDR1 DFQATT and CDR2 SNEGSKA come from the germline V gene (reference sequence). CDR3 DNA sequence: TGCAGTGCCCGCAGTGACAGGGACACTGAAGCTTTCTTT. Protein product: CSARSDRDTEAFF.

V gene TRBV7-2 combines with J gene TRBJ1-1; D is uncertain. Germline CDR1 is SGHTA and CDR2 is FQGNSA. Trimming left V 4 bases short and J 8 bases short, with 14 bases between. CDR3 length: 13 residues. The CDR3 loop reads CASSSQWGREAFF. Here the CDR3 DNA reads TGTGCCAGCAGCTCTCAGTGGGGTAGGGAAGCTTTCTTT.

The V gene is TRBV20-1, the J gene TRBJ2-3; D remains unclear. The V gene's germline CDR1 is DFQATT and CDR2 SNEGSKA (reference sequence). The CDR3 has 14 amino acids. Trimming removed 6 bases from V and 6 bases from J, with 19 bases in between. DNA for the CDR3: TGCAGTGCCCCCAACGGCTTCACGCGGGATACGCAGTATTTT. Amino acids: CSAPNGFTRDTQYF.

The gene calls are TRBV12-3 or TRBV12-4 and TRBJ1-5; TRBD1 is a possible D gene (5 bases). V shed 5 bases and J shed 5 bases, with 13 bases lying between them. The CDR3 has 14 amino acids. CDR3 residues: CASSSGRADQPQHF. The CDR3 DNA sequence: TGTGCCAGCAGTAGCGGCAGGGCCGATCAGCCCCAGCATTTT.

This clonotype was picked up a small number of times. This sequence joins TRBV7-3 and TRBJ1-1; D is undetermined. From germline, CDR1 is SGHTA and CDR2 FQGTGA. CDR3 size: 13 residues. The ends were cut back, 4 bases at V and 1 base at J, with 7 bases in the middle. CDR3 sequence (DNA): TGTGCCAGCAGCTCACAGCCGAACACTGAAGCTTTCTTT. Its translation: CASSSQPNTEAFF.

This clonotype was observed a few times. The chain recombines TRBV18 with TRBJ2-2, with a weak D call TRBD2 (5 bases). The V end lost 10 bases, the J end lost 4 bases, and 16 bases lay between the germline ends. CDR3 size: 14 residues. Germline CDR1 KGHSH, CDR2 LQKENI. CDR3 bases: TGTGCCACTCTCGTCGCGGGCAGCACCGGGGAGCTGTTTTTT. Amino acids: CATLVAGSTGELFF.

This clonotype was seen only a few times. CDR3 DNA sequence: TGCGCCAGCACCGGACAGGGGGCGAAAGAGACCCAGTACTTC. The encoded protein is CASTGQGAKETQYF. The chain uses TRBV5-1 and TRBJ2-5, with TRBD1 matching over 11 bases. The CDR3 length is 14 residues. Germline V gene sequence: CDR1 SGHRS, CDR2 YFSETQ. V shed 6 bases, J shed 3 bases, and the junction held 4 bases outside the gene matches. Combining the CDR3 with reference TRBV5-1 and TRBJ2-5 gives the whole variable domain KAGVTQTPRYLIKTRGQQVTLSCSPISGHRSVSWYQQTPGQGLQFLFEYFSETQRNKGNFPGRFSGRQFSNSRSEMNVSTLELGDSALYLCASTGQGAKETQYFGPGTRLLVL.

This clonotype was observed a few times. This chain uses TRBV20-1 with TRBJ1-2, with TRBD1 matching 8 bases. The germline CDR1 and CDR2 sequences are DFQATT and SNEGSKA (reference sequence). The CDR3 has 14 residues. V lost 6 bases and J lost 5; bases outside the gene matches: 11. The CDR3 region has the DNA TGCAGTGCCAACCAGGGGGCCGATGGTTATGGCTACACCTTC. Protein product: CSANQGADGYGYTF.